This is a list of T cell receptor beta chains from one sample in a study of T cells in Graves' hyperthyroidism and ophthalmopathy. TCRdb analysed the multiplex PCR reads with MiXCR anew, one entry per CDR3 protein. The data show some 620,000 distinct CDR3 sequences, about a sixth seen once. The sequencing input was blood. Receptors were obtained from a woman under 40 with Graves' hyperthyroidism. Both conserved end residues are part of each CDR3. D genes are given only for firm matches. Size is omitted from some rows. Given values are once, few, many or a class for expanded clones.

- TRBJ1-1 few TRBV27 TGTGCCAGCAGTTTATCGATTCCCGTTACTGAAGCTTTCTTT CASSLSIPVTEAFF
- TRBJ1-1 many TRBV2 TGTGCCAGCAGTGTTGAAGGGGGATTAACTGAAGCTTTCTTT CASSVEGGLTEAFF
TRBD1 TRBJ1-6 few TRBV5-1 TGCGCCAGCAGCTTGGGGACAGGGAGATCACCCCTCCACTTT CASSLGTGRSPLHF
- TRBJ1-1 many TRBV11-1 TGTGCCAGCAGCCATCCAGGGGAAATGAACACTGAAGCTTTCTTT CASSHPGEMNTEAFF
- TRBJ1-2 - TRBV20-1 TGCAGTGCTATACCAGGACTAACTAACTATGGCTACACCTTC CSAIPGLTNYGYTF
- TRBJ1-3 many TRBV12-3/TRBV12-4 TGTGCCAGCAGTTGGCCCATATATTTT CASSWPIYF
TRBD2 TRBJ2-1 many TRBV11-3 TGTGCCAGCAGCTTAGATGTAGCGGGAGTACGTAATGAGCAGTTCTTC CASSLDVAGVRNEQFF
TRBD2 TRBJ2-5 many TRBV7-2 TGTGCCAGCAGCTTAGTCCCTAGCGGTGAAGGGACCCAGTACTTC CASSLVPSGEGTQYF
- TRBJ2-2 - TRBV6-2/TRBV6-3 TGTGCCAGCCCCACTCCCGAGGGCCTGAACACCGGGGAGCTGTTTTTT CASPTPEGLNTGELFF
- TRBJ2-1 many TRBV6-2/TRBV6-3 TGTGCCAGCAGTTATGGTGGCAGCTCCTACAATGAGCAGTTCTTC CASSYGGSSYNEQFF
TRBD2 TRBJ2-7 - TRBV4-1 TGCGCCAGCAGCCAAGTCGCGGGAGGGCCGGGGGAGCAGTACTTC CASSQVAGGPGEQYF
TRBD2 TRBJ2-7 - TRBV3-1 TGTGCCAGCAGCCGTGGGACTAGCGGGAGTGGTGGGTACGAGCAGTACTTC CASSRGTSGSGGYEQYF
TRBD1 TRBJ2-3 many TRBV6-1 TGTGCCAGCAGTGAATGGGACAGGGGAACCTCTAGCACAGATACGCAGTATTTT CASSEWDRGTSSTDTQYF
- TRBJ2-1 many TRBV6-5 TGTGCCAGCAGTTACTCGGGCAGCTTCAATGAGCAGTTCTTC CASSYSGSFNEQFF
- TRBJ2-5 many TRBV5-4 TGTGCCAACAGCGCGTCCCCCCAAGAGACCCAGTACTTC CANSASPQETQYF
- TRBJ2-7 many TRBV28 TGTGCCAGCAATCCCAGGGTGAACTACGAGCAGTACTTC CASNPRVNYEQYF
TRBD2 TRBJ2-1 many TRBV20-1 TGCAGTGCAACACCTAGACAACGGGGGGAACTGAATGAGCAGTTCTTC CSATPRQRGELNEQFF
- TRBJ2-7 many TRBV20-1 TGCAGTGCTAGAGTTTTGGGGCTAGCGATGAACGAGCAGTACTTC CSARVLGLAMNEQYF
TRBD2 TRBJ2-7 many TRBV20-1 TGCAGTGCTAGAATGCGGCTAGCGGGCTACGAGCAGTACTTC CSARMRLAGYEQYF
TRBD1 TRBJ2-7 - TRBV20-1 TGCAGTGCTAAAATGACAGGGGGCGAGCAGTACTTC CSAKMTGGEQYF
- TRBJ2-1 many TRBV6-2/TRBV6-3 TGTGCCAGCAGTTACGGTTCCCGGTGGATCTCAGAGCAGTTCTTC CASSYGSRWISEQFF
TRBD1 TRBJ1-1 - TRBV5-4 TGTGCCAGCACCAGAACAGGGGGTAGGACTGAAGCTTTCTTT CASTRTGGRTEAFF
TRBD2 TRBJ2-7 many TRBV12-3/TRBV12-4 TGTGCCAGCAGTTTTTATCTAGCGGACAACTCCTACGAGCAGTACTTC CASSFYLADNSYEQYF
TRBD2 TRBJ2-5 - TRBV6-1 TGTGCCAGCAGACTATCCGGGACTAGCGGTCGGGGGGCCCAGTACTTC CASRLSGTSGRGAQYF
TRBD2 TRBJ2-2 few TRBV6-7 TGTGCCAGCAGTTACATCACTAGCGGGAGAGACGGGGAGCTGTTTTTT CASSYITSGRDGELFF
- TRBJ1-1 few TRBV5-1 TGCGCCAGCAGCTTGGCCCAGGGTAAGCACACTGAAGCTTTCTTT CASSLAQGKHTEAFF
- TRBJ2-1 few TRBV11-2 TGTGCCAGCAGCTTAGTGCGCAGGGCAAATGAGCAGTTCTTC CASSLVRRANEQFF
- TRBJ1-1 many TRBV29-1 TGCAGCGTTGAAGATCAAGTAGTGGGCACTGAAGCTTTCTTT CSVEDQVVGTEAFF
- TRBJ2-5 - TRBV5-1 TGCGCCAGCCTCAGGGAGTCTTCGGCCCAAGAGACCCAGTACTTC CASLRESSAQETQYF
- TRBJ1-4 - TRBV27 TGTGCCAGCAGAACCCGGCTCCCCGAAAAACTGTTTTTT CASRTRLPEKLFF
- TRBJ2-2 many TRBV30 TGTGCCTGGAGTGTAGCCGGGGAGCTGTTTTTT CAWSVAGELFF
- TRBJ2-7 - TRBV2 TGTGCCAGCAGTGGGGATAGGGGGGGAGGGTACTACAATGAGCAGTACTTC CASSGDRGGGYYNEQYF
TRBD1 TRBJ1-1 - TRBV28 TGTGCCAGCAGCATAGCCGGGACAGGTTATCCTGAAGCTTTCTTT CASSIAGTGYPEAFF
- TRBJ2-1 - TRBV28 TGTGCCAGCACCTTTAAGACTTTAGGAGCCAATGAGCAGTCCTTC CASTFKTLGANEQSF
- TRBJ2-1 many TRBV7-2 TGTGCCAGCAGCTCCTACAGGGTTCCTAACTACAATGAGCAGTTCTTC CASSSYRVPNYNEQFF
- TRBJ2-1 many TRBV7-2 TGTGCCAGCAGCTTAGGCAGAAACAATGAGCAGTTCTTC CASSLGRNNEQFF
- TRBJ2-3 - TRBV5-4 TGTGCCAGCAGCCAACGAGGGGGGGTTAGCACAGATACGCAGTATTTT CASSQRGGVSTDTQYF
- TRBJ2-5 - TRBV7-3 TGTGCCAGCAGGGGTGGGACGGGGGACCAAGAGACCCAGCACTTC CASRGGTGDQETQHF
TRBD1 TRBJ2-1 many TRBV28 TGTGCCAGCAACGCCGGGACAGGCCACAATGAGCAGTTCTTC CASNAGTGHNEQFF
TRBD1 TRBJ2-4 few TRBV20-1 TGCAGTGCTAGAGCCCCGGGACAGGGGATCAAAAACATTCAGTACTTC CSARAPGQGIKNIQYF
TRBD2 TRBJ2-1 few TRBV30 TGTGCCTGGAGCCCCGGACTAGATGAGCAGTTCTTC CAWSPGLDEQFF
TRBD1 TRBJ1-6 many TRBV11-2 TGTGCCAGCAGCTACGACAGGGGCAGTTCACCCCTCCACTTT CASSYDRGSSPLHF
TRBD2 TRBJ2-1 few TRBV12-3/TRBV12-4 TGTGCCAGCAGTTTCTTGGGACTAGCGATCAGCTCCTACAATGAGCAGTTCTTC CASSFLGLAISSYNEQFF
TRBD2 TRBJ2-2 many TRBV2 TGTGCCAGCCGGGAGCGGGGATTGAACACCGGGGAGCTGTTTTTT CASRERGLNTGELFF
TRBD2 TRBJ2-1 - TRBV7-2 TGTGCCAGCAGCTTGGTGGGACTACAAAATGAGCAGTTCTTC CASSLVGLQNEQFF
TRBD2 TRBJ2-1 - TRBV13 TGTGCCAGCAGCTTAGGCGGGAGGGTGGGACGCAATGAGCAGTTCTTC CASSLGGRVGRNEQFF
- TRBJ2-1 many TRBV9 TGTGCCAGCGCCGAGGGCCAGGGGTCCTATGAGCAGTTCTTC CASAEGQGSYEQFF